This T cell receptor beta chain is drawn from a study of OX40 agonist ivuxolimab in advanced cancers. Study information: With ivuxolimab, an agonistic anti-OX40 (CD134) antibody, patients were treated. Dose-escalation patients were diagnosed with hepatocellular carcinoma, melanoma, renal cell cancer or head and neck cancer.

The data were produced by immunoSEQ multiplex PCR, yet TCRdb's version contains in-frame clones alone and is incomplete. This sample has roughly 76,000 clones; roughly 82% occur once, and the top ten carry around 1.1%. Germline CDR1 is MNHEY and CDR2 is SVGAGI. V lost 6 bases and J lost 8, with 16 bases in between. CDR3 size: 13 residues. This receptor was identified in an adult with an advanced solid tumor such as melanoma, head and neck, liver or kidney cancer. J is TRBJ1-2 and V is TRBV6-5; weak D call: TRBD1 (5 bases). Source: CD4+ or CD8+ T cells sorted from blood, taken in a trial of the OX40 agonist ivuxolimab. CDR3 DNA: TGTGCCAGCAGCCTGAGGGGAGGAGGGGGCTACACCTTC. Residues: CASSLRGGGGYTF.